The 2 T cell receptor beta chains below all came from one sample that was sequenced in a study of T cell repertoires in cytomegalovirus infection (dated by TCRdb to about 2019). The reads were generated on an Illumina HiSeq 1500. TCRdb handled the public reads itself, with Q25 trimming in fastp and clone calling in MiXCR, and kept productive beta chains. CDR3 protein duplicates are merged, each entry listing the most common genes and DNA. The sample yields about 400,000 distinct CDR3 sequences; 15% to 20% were counted once. The ten largest clones add up to 8.7% of the sample. The sample comprised PBMCs. All receptors come from a human donor in good health (CMV status not recorded). Some clones in this sample may be carry-over from other donors' samples.

Only a few counts were recorded for this clonotype. This chain connects TRBV10-3 to TRBJ1-1, with TRBD1 identical over 9 bases. The CDR3 extends over 12 amino acids. Trimming removed 5 bases from V and 6 bases from J; junction bases left unmatched: 1. In germline, CDR1 is ENHRY, CDR2 SYGVKD. The DNA for the CDR3 is TGTGCCATCAGTAGACAGGGGGCTGAAGCTTTCTTT. It codes for CAISRQGAEAFF.

This chain joins TRBV7-4 and TRBJ1-1; D is unresolved. Per the germline V gene, CDR1 is SGHVT and CDR2 is SQSDAQ. The V end was cut by 5 bases, the J end by 6 bases, with 13 bases between. This CDR3 spans 13 amino acids. CDR3 DNA: TGTGCCAGCAGCCCACGACGGAAACCTGAAGCTTTCTTT. As protein: CASSPRRKPEAFF.